A selection of T cell receptor beta chains follows, all from one sample in a study of CD8 T cells in Susac syndrome. Each CDR3 protein is one row after TCRdb ran MiXCR on the immunoSEQ multiplex PCR reads. Altogether some 120,000 distinct CDR3 sequences are present, approximately 94% being singletons, with the ten largest covering 0.095% to 0.15%. Input material: CD4+ T cells from PBMCs. These receptors came from a human donor with multiple sclerosis. Both conserved end residues are part of each CDR3. D genes are given only for firm matches. A clone size is listed for some rows: how often the clone was seen (once, few, many), or a class if it is expanded.

abundance	v_gene	j_gene	d_gene	CDR3nt	CDR3aa
once	TRBV18	TRBJ2-2	TRBD1	TGTGCCAGCTCACCGGGACAGGGCCTCACCGGGGAGCTGTTTTTT	CASSPGQGLTGELFF
NA	TRBV6-5	TRBJ2-2	NA	TGTGCCAGCACCCTCCTCCCCTCGAACACCGGGGAGCTGTTTTTT	CASTLLPSNTGELFF
NA	TRBV30	TRBJ1-2	NA	TGTGCCTGGAGTGTACTTGGGGCCGGCTATGGCTACACCTTC	CAWSVLGAGYGYTF
NA	TRBV19	TRBJ2-1	NA	TGTGCCAGTAGTGACAAGACTACGAGCTCCTACAATGAGCAGTTCTTC	CASSDKTTSSYNEQFF
NA	TRBV20-1	TRBJ2-7	NA	TGCAGTGCTCTCCGACAGGCCGCCTACGAGCAGTACTTC	CSALRQAAYEQYF
NA	TRBV20-1	TRBJ2-5	TRBD2	TGCAGTGCCCTGGGGGCGACGACTAGCGGGGTCCAAGAGACCCAGTACTTC	CSALGATTSGVQETQYF
NA	TRBV6-1	TRBJ1-5	NA	TGTGCCAGCAGTGACAGGACAGCACAGCCCCAGCATTTT	CASSDRTAQPQHF
NA	TRBV7-6	TRBJ2-7	TRBD1	TGTGCCAGCAGCTTACGACAGGGTGGCGAGCAGTACTTC	CASSLRQGGEQYF
NA	TRBV6-6	TRBJ2-3	TRBD2	TGTGCCAGCAGTTTCAGCGGGACGGGGACAGATACGCAGTATTTT	CASSFSGTGTDTQYF
NA	TRBV12-3/TRBV12-4	TRBJ1-2	NA	TGTGCCAGCAGTGGGTTTGGACGGATAGCTAACTATGGCTACACCTTC	CASSGFGRIANYGYTF
NA	TRBV7-9	TRBJ1-2	NA	TGTGCCAGCAGAGGGGTGCGGGTCCCAGATGGCTACACCTTC	CASRGVRVPDGYTF
NA	TRBV10-3	TRBJ2-1	TRBD1	TGTGCCGCCGGAACGACAGGGTCCTACAATGAGCAGTTCTTC	CAAGTTGSYNEQFF
few	TRBV6-6	TRBJ2-5	NA	TGTGCCAGCAGTGTAGGGGAGACCCAGTACTTC	CASSVGETQYF
NA	TRBV12-3/TRBV12-4	TRBJ1-2	NA	TGTGCCAGCAGTTTGGGTCCGGCGGTGACAAGGGTCTATGGCTACACCTTC	CASSLGPAVTRVYGYTF
NA	TRBV29-1	TRBJ1-1	NA	TGCAGCGCTTCCCAGGGTGGCGACACTGAAGCTTTCTTT	CSASQGGDTEAFF
once	TRBV10-3	TRBJ2-7	NA	TGTGCCATCAGTGGGTCGATCCCGGGGGAGCAGTACTTC	CAISGSIPGEQYF
NA	TRBV11-2	TRBJ1-2	TRBD1	TGTGCCAGCAGCGCGGACAGGACCTATGGCTACACCTTC	CASSADRTYGYTF
NA	TRBV2	TRBJ2-7	TRBD1	TGTGCCAGCAGTGAAGACAGGGGGCCATACGAGCAGTACTTC	CASSEDRGPYEQYF
NA	TRBV6-2/TRBV6-3	TRBJ2-6	NA	TGTGCCAGCAGCTTTGTCAAGGAGGGGGCCAACGTCCTGACTTTC	CASSFVKEGANVLTF
NA	TRBV3-1	TRBJ2-5	TRBD2	TGTGCCAGCAGTCCGGATAGTCTCTTAGCGGGAGGTCAAGAGACCCAGTACTTC	CASSPDSLLAGGQETQYF
NA	TRBV4-3	TRBJ2-3	NA	TGCGCCAGCAGCCAAAATTCGGGGGGCTGGGGGTCAGATACGCAGTATTTT	CASSQNSGGWGSDTQYF
NA	TRBV30	TRBJ1-2	NA	TGTGCCTGGAGTACGGGAGGTGGCTACACCTTC	CAWSTGGGYTF
NA	TRBV29-1	TRBJ2-7	NA	TGCAGCGTAATTCAGGGCAGGGGCTACGAGCAGTACTTC	CSVIQGRGYEQYF
NA	TRBV6-5	TRBJ1-2	TRBD1	TGTGCCAGCAGTTACTCTGCAGGGGGCGGGGAATATGGCTACACCTTC	CASSYSAGGGEYGYTF